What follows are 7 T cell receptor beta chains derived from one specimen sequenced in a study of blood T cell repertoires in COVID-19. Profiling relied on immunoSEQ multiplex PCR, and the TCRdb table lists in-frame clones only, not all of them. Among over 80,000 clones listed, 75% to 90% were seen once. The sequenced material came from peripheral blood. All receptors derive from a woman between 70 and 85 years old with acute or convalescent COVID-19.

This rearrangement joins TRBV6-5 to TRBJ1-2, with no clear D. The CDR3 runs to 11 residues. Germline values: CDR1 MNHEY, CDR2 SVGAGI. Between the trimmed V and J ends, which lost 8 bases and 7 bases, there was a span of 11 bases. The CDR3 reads CASHLGSGYTF. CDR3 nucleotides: TGTGCCAGCCACTTAGGGAGTGGCTACACCTTC.

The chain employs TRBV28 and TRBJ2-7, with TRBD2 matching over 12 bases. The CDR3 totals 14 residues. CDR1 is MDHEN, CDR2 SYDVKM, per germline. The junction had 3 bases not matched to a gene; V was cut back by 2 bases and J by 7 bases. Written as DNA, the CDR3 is TGTGCCAGCAGTTTACTAGCGGGAGGGCGTGAGCAGTACTTC. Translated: CASSLLAGGREQYF.

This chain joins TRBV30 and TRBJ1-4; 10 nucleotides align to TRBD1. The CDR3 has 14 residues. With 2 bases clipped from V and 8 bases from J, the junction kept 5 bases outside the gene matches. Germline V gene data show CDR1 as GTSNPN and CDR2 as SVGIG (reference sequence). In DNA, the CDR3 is TGTGCCTGGAGTCCGGGGACAGGGGAAGAAAAACTGTTTTTT. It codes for CAWSPGTGEEKLFF.

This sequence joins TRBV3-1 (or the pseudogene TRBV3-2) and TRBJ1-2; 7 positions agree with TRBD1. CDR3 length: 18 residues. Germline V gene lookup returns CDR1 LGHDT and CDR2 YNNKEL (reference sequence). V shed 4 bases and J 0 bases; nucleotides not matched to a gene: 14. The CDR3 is CASSPGTAPRVANYGYTF. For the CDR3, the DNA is TGTGCCAGCAGCCCGGGGACAGCTCCTCGAGTAGCTAACTATGGCTACACCTTC.

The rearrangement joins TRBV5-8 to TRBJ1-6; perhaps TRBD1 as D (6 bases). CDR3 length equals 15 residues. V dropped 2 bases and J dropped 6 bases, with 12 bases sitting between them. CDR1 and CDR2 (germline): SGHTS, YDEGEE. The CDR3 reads CASSLRGGGNSPLHF. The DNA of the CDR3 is TGTGCCAGCAGCTTAAGAGGGGGTGGTAATTCACCCCTCCACTTT.

CDR3 in amino acids: CASSQEASGGGAKNIQYF. The CDR3 DNA is TGTGCCAGCAGCCAAGAGGCTAGCGGGGGTGGGGCCAAAAACATTCAGTACTTC. V usage is TRBV4-2 and J usage is TRBJ2-4, with TRBD2 matching 10 bases. V was pared by 0 bases and J by 1 base, with 6 bases of the junction left unmatched. CDR1 LGHNA and CDR2 YNFKEQ come from the germline V gene. The CDR3 spans 18 residues.

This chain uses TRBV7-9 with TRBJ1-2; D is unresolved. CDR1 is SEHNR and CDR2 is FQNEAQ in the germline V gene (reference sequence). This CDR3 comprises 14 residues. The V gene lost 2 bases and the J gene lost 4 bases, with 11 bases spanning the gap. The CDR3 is CASSLMGGSYGYTF. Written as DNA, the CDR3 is TGTGCCAGCAGCTTAATGGGCGGGTCCTATGGCTACACCTTC.